The 3 T cell receptor beta chains reported below all come from one sample, sequenced in a study of radiation and T cells in renal cell carcinoma. Sample treatment: treatment-naive control, cytoreductive nephrectomy. Sequenced by immunoSEQ multiplex PCR; TCRdb stores in-frame clones only, minus some. The table has about 16,000 clones, under 70% seen once; the top ten hold roughly 8.7%. The material was tumor tissue, obtained from a patient whose treatment was nephrectomy without radiotherapy. These receptors originate from a man aged 35 to 55 with renal cell carcinoma.

This chain connects TRBV4-3 to TRBJ2-7; D might be TRBD1 (9 bases). The CDR3 loop spans 15 amino acids. With 1 base removed from V and 4 bases from J, the gap between germline ends came to 14 bases. The germline gives CDR1 LGHNA, CDR2 YSLEER. CDR3 protein: CASSQAGGTGYEQYF. CDR3 in DNA: TGCGCCAGCAGCCAAGCGGGGGGGACAGGGTACGAGCAGTACTTC.

The chain couples TRBV9 to TRBJ1-2; maybe TRBD1 (5 bases). The CDR3 loop spans 16 amino acids. Germline V CDR1 and CDR2: SGDLS, YYNGEE. Trimming cost V 4 bases and J 9 bases, with 25 bases left between them. CDR3 DNA: TGTGCCAGCAGCCCCACCATGGGGGATTTGAGGTATCGCTACACCTTC. This codes for CASSPTMGDLRYRYTF.

This clone has only a few counts. The J gene is TRBJ2-7, the V gene TRBV5-4; TRBD1 matches at 7 bases. This CDR3 comprises 14 residues. Germline lookup yields CDR1 SGHNT and CDR2 YYREEE (reference sequence). Losses at the gene ends were 4 bases for V and 0 bases for J; bases not matched to a gene: 4. The CDR3 DNA sequence: TGTGCCAGCAGCCACAGGGGTTTCTCCTACGAGCAGTACTTC. Its translation is CASSHRGFSYEQYF.